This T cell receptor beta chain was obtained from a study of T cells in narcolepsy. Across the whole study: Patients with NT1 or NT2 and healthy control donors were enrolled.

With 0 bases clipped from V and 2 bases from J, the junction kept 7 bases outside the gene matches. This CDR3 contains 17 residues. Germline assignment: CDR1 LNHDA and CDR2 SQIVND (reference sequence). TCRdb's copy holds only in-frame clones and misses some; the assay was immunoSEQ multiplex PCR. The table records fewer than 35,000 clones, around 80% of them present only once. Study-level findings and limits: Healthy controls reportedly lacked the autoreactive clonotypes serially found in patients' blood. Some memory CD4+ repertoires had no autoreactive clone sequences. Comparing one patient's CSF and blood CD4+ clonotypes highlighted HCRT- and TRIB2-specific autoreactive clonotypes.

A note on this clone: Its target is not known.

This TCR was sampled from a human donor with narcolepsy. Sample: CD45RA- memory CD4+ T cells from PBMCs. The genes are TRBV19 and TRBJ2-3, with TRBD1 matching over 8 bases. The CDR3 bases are TGTGCCAGTAGTATAGACACGACAGGGGCCTACACAGATACGCAGTATTTT. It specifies CASSIDTTGAYTDTQYF.